A single sample is the source of the 8 T cell receptor beta chains below, sequenced in a study of brain T cells in children with intractable seizures (dated by TCRdb to 2020 to 2023). The time point label of this sample denotes: blood from clinic visit 5 months post-surgery; TSC patient then seizure free. Library preparation was by the immunoSEQ multiplex PCR assay. Imported from immuneACCESS, the table was reduced by TCRdb to in-frame sequences with V and J called. These copies leave out some clones; in studies compared against another copy, an unresolved V gene accounts for under half, and the cause of the remainder is not known. Counted in this sample were about 340,000 clones; about 94% of them appeared once. The ten largest clones capture roughly 5.8% of the sample. This material consisted of peripheral blood, taken more than 4 months after surgery. These receptor sequences come from a boy under three years old with tuberous sclerosis and intractable seizures.

The V call is TRBV4-1, the J call TRBJ2-1; no definite D call. The CDR3 covers 17 residues. Trimming removed 4 bases from V and 5 bases from J, with 21 bases in between. The germline gives CDR1 MGHRA, CDR2 YSYEKL. CDR3 DNA sequence: TGCGCCAGCAGCCTCCCTGCAAGCTCCTTTGGGAACAATGAGCAGTTCTTC. Translating it yields CASSLPASSFGNNEQFF.

V usage is TRBV24-1 and J usage is TRBJ2-3; D remains unclear. CDR3 length: 15 residues. The germline CDR1 and CDR2 sequences are KGHDR and SFDVKD. The V and J ends lost 4 bases and 1 base respectively, with 11 bases between them. CDR3 protein: CATSETSARTDTQYF. The DNA for the CDR3 is TGTGCCACCAGTGAAACAAGCGCCCGCACAGATACGCAGTATTTT.

The chain joins TRBV4-1 to TRBJ2-1, with D perhaps matching TRBD2 (5 bases). The CDR3 contains 18 residues. The V gene's germline CDR1 is MGHRA and CDR2 YSYEKL. The V end was cut by 4 bases, the J end by 0 bases, with 19 bases between. The CDR3 DNA sequence: TGCGCCAGCAGCCTAAAGGTCGAAGGGAGCAGCTCCTACAATGAGCAGTTCTTC. This codes for CASSLKVEGSSSYNEQFF.

The chain is built from TRBV7-8 and TRBJ2-1; possible D gene TRBD2, 5 bases. V was clipped by 1 base and J by 5 bases, with 12 bases between them. The germline V gene encodes CDR1 SGHVS and CDR2 FQNEAQ. The CDR3 runs to 15 residues. The CDR3 DNA reads as TGTGCCAGCAGCTTAGTACTCTCGAGGGACAATGAGCAGTTCTTC. It codes for CASSLVLSRDNEQFF.

CDR3 bases: TGCGCCAGCAGCTTGGAAGGGGACCCCCCCTTGGGGACCCAGTACTTC. Amino acids: CASSLEGDPPLGTQYF. The genes are TRBV5-1 and TRBJ2-5; the D call may be TRBD1 or TRBD2 (5 bases each). V dropped 0 bases and J dropped 7 bases, with 19 bases sitting between them. This CDR3 contains 16 residues. Germline CDR1 SGHRS, CDR2 YFSETQ.

V gene TRBV10-3 combines with J gene TRBJ2-1; D is perhaps TRBD1 (7 bases). The CDR3 is 23 residues long. Trimming took off 8 bases at V and 0 bases at J, with 38 bases between the two ends. Germline CDR1 reads ENHRY; CDR2 reads SYGVKD. CDR3 DNA: TGTGCCATCCTACCCCCGGGACAGCCCTTGCTGCTTATAGCGGATAGCTCCTACAATGAGCAGTTCTTC. The encoded protein is CAILPPGQPLLLIADSSYNEQFF.

The genes are TRBV5-8 and TRBJ2-2; 7 nucleotides align to TRBD1. This CDR3 region has 15 residues. The V gene end was trimmed by 4 bases and the J gene end by 0 bases; junction bases not matched to a gene: 3. Germline V gene data show CDR1 as SGHTS and CDR2 as YDEGEE. The CDR3 sequence: CASSLGQTNTGELFF. The CDR3 coding sequence is TGTGCCAGCAGCCTGGGACAGACGAACACCGGGGAGCTGTTTTTT.

This chain links TRBV9 with TRBJ2-2; D is undetermined. The CDR3 extends over 12 amino acids. Germline assignment: CDR1 SGDLS and CDR2 YYNGEE. Trimming removed 4 bases from V and 10 bases from J, with 11 bases in between. The CDR3 DNA reads TGTGCCAGCAGCCTTCTTGAAGAGGAGCTGTTTTTT. Protein: CASSLLEEELFF.